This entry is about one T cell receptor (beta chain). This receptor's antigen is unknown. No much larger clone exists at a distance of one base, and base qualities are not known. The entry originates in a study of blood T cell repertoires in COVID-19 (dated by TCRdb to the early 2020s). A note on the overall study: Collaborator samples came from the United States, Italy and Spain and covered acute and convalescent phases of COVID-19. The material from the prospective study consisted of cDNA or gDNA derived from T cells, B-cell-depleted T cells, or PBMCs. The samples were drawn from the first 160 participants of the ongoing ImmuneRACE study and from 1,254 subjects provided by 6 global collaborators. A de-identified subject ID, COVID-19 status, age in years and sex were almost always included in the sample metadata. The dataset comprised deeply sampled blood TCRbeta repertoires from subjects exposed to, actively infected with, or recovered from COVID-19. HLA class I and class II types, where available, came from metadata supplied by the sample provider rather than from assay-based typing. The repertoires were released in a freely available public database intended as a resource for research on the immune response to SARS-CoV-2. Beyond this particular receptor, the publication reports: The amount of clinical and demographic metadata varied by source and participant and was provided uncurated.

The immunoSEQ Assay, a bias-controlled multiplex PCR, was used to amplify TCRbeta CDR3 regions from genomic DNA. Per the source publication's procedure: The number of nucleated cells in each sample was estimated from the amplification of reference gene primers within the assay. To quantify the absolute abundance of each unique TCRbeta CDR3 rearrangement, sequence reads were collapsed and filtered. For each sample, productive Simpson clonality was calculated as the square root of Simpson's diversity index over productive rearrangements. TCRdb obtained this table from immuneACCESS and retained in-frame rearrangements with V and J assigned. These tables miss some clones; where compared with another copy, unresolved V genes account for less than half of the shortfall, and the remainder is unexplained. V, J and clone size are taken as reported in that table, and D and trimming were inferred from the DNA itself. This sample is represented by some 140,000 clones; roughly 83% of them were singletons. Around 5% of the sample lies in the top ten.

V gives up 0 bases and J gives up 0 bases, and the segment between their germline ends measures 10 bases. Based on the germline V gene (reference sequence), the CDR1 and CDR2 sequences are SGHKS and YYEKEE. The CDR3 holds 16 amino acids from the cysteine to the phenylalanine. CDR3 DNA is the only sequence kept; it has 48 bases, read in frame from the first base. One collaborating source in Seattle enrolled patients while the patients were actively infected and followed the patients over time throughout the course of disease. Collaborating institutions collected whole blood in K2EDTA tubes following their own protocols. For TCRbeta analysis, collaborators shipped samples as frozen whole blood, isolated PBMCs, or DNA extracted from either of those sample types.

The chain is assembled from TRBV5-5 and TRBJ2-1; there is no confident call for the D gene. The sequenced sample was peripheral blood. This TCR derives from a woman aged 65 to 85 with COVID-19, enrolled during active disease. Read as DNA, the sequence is TGTGCCAGCAGCTTGGCCGAGACAAGCTCCTACAATGAGCAGTTCTTC. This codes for CASSLAETSSYNEQFF.